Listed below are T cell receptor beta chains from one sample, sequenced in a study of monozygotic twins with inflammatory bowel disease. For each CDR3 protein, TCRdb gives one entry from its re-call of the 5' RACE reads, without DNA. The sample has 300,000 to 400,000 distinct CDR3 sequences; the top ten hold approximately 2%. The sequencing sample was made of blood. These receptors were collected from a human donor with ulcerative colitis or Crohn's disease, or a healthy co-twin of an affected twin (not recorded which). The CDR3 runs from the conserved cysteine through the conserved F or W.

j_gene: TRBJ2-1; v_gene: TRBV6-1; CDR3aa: CASSPISTGNNEQFF
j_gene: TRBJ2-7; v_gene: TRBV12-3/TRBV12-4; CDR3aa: CASRNHGVYEQYF
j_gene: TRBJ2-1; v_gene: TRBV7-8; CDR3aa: CASSKTGTGTNEQFF
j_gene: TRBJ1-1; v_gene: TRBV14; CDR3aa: CASSQGLGVSTEAFF
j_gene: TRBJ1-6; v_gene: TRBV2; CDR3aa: CASSERRVSPLHF
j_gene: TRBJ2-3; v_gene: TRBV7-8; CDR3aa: CASSPQTKPQYF
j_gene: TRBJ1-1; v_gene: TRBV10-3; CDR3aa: CAISEPGLGTEAFF
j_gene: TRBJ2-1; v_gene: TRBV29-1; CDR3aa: CSVGEYNEQFF
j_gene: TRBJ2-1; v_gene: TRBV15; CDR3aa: CATSRDPTGVTLDEQFF
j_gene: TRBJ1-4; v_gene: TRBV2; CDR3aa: CASSAARDRAEKLFF
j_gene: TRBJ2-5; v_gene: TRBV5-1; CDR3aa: CASSAQGAGETQYF
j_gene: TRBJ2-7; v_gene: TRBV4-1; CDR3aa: CASSRILTDGNEQYF
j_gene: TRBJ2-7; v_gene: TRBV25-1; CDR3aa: CASSDGLAGLSYEQYF
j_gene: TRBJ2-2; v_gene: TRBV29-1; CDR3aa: CSAQRETLTGELFF
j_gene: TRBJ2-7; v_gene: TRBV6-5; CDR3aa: CASAPAGRYEQYF
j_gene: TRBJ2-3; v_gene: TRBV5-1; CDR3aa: CASRPGTTSTDTQYF
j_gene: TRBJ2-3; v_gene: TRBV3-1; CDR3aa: CASSQGLNTDTQYF
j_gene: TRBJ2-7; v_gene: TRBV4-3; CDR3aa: CASSQSSDKLYEQYF
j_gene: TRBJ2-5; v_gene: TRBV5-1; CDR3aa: CASSGTSGSKTQYF
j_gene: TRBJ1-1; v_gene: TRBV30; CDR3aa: CAWRYIGQGNTEAFF
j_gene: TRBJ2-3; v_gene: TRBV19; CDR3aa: CASSVIAGGPAQGDF
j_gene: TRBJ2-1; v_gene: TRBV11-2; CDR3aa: CASSLTLAGAGDNEQFF
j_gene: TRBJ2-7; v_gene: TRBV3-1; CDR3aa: CASSRGQGSYEQYF
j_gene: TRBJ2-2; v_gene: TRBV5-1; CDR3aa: CASSLFEREITGELFF
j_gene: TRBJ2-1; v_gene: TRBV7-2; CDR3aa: CASRLAGVVNEQFF
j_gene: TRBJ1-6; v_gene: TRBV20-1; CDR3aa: CSAKRGDSSYNSPLHF
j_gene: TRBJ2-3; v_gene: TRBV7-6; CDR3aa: CASSFSMDTQYF
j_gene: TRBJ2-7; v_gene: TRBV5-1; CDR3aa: CASRSEGSNFYEQYF
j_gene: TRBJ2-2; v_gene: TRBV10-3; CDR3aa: CAARLGRENTGELFF
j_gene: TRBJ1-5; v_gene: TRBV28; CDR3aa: CASSFRGGQPQHF
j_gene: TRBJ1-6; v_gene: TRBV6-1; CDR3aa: CASRRDRANSPLHF
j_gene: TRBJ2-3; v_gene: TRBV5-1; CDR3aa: CASSLGLAVSTDTQYF
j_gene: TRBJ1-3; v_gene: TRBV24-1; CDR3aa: CATSALYAQGAGNTIYF
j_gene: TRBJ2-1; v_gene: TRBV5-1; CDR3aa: CASSFGTSGNNEQFF
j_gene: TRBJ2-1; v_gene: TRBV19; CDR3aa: CASRTGFGDEQFF
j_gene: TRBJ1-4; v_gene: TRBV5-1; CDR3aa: CASSKGAPNEKLFF
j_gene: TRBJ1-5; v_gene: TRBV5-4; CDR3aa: CASSFDRDQPQHF
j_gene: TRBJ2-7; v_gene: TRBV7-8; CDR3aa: CASSQGTGLGEQYF
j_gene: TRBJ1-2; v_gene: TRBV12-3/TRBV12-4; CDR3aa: CASSAPRQGADGYTF
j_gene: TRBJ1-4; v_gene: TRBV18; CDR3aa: CASSPLQTGEKLFF
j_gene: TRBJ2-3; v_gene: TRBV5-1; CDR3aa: CASSSTRTDTQYF
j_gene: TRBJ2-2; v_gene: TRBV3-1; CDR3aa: CASSQRRDGTGELFF
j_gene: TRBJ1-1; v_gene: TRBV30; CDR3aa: CAWRAFRTEAFF
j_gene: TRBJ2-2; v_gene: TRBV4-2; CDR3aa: CASSPPSQRDTGELFF
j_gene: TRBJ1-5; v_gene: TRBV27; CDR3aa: CASSLATGFNQPQHF
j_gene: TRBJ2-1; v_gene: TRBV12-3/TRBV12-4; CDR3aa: CASRLSTYNEQFF
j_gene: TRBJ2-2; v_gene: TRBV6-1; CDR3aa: CASSALGDGELFF
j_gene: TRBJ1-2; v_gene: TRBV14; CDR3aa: CASSKKGPGYTF
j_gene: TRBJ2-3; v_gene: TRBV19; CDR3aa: CASSSYLGDREPDTQYF
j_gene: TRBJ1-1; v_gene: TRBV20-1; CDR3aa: CSANWEATEAFF
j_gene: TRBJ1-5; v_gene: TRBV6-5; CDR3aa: CASSPLAGQQNQPQHF
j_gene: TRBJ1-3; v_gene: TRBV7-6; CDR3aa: CASSLDSGNTIYF
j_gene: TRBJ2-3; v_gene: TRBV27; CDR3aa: CASSPAGAPADTQYF
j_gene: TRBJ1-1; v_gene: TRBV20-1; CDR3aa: CSAKTGNTEAFF
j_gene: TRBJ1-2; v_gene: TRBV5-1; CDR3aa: CASSLDFSYGYTF
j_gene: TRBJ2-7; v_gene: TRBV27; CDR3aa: CASSSGHPTSRTTYEQYF
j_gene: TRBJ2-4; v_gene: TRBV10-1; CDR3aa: CASSEGQGAKNIQYF
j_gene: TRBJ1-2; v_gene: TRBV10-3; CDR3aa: CAIRGVQGSYGYTF
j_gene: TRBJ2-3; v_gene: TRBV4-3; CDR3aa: CASSQDRGNTDTQYF